This TCR beta chain was found in a study of PD-1 blockade in classical Hodgkin lymphoma. Looking at the study overall: Patients had nivolumab dosed at 3 mg/kg, delivered intravenously every 2 weeks.

Of note for this clone: Its target is unknown.

Whole-study findings and limits: Reports indicated that newly diagnosed patients had lower baseline TCR diversity than healthy donors did. Still unresolved is the cause of the repertoire differences, which may be disease activity or prior therapy. For complete responders, baseline diversity was comparable to that of newly diagnosed patients.

Germline V lookup: CDR1 SGDLS, CDR2 YYNGEE. The CDR3 has 18 amino acids. V lost 4 bases, J lost 3 bases, and 13 bases stayed unmatched. Brentuximab vedotin exposure varied among the patients, all of whom had relapsed after autologous stem cell transplantation. Measured with immunoSEQ multiplex PCR; TCRdb has only the in-frame clones, and not every one. Of 11,000 to 15,000 clones listed, approximately 83% are singletons. The source is a human donor with classical Hodgkin lymphoma. The chain links TRBV9 to TRBJ2-2, with TRBD1 matching over 9 bases. The starting material was peripheral blood mononuclear cells (PBMCs), obtained at baseline. The CDR3 protein is CASSSRTGARGDTGELFF. The CDR3 DNA follows: TGTGCCAGCAGCTCCAGGACAGGGGCGAGAGGTGACACCGGGGAGCTGTTTTTT.